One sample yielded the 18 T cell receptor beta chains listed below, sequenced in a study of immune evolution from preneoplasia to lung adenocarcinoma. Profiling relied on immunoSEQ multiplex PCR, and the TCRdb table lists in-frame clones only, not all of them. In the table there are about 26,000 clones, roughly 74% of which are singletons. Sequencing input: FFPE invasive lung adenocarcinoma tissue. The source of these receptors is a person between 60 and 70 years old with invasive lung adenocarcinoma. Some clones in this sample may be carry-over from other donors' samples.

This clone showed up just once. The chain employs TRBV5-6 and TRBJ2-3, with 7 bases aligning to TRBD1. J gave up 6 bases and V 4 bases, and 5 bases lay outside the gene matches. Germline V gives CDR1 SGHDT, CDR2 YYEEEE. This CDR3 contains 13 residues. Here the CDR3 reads CASSRQGRDTQYF. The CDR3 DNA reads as TGTGCCAGCAGCAGACAGGGCCGGGATACGCAGTATTTT. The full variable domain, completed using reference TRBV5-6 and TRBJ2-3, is DAGVTQSPTHLIKTRGQQVTLRCSPKSGHDTVSWYQQALGQGPQFIFQYYEEEERQRGNFPDRFSGHQFPNYSSELNVNALLLGDSALYLCASSRQGRDTQYFGPGTRLTVL.

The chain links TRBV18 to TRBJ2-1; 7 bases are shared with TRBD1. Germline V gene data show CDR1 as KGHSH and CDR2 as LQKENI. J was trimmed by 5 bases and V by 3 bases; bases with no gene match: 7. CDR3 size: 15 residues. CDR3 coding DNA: TGTGCCAGCTCACCGAACGGACAGGAGGACAATGAGCAGTTCTTC. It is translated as CASSPNGQEDNEQFF.

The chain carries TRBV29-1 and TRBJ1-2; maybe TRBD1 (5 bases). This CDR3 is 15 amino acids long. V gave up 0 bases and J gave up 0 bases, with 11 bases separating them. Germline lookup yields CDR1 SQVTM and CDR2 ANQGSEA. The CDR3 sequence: CSVEDGGNTNYGYTF. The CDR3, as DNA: TGCAGCGTTGAAGATGGGGGGAACACTAACTATGGCTACACCTTC.

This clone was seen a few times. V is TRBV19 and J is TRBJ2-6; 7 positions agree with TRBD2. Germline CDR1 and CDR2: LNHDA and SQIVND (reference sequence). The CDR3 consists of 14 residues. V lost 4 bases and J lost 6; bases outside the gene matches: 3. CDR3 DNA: TGTGCCAGTAGTACAGGGAGGGAGGCCAACGTCCTGACTTTC. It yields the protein CASSTGREANVLTF.

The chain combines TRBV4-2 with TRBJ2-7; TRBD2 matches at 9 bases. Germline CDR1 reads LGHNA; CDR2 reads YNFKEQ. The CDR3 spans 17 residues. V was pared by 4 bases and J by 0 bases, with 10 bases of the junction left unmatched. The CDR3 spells CASSLLLAGDNSYEQYF. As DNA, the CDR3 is TGTGCCAGCAGCCTCTTACTAGCGGGCGATAACTCCTACGAGCAGTACTTC.

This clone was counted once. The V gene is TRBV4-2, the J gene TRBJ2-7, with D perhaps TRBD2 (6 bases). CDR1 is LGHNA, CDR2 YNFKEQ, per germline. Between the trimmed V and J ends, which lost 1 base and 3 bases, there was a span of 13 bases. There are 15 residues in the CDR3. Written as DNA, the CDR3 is TGTGCCAGCAGCCAAGCCGGCGGGACCAACTACGAGCAGTACTTC. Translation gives CASSQAGGTNYEQYF.

For the CDR3, the DNA is TGTGCCAGCAGCTTAGCTCCGGCTAGCGGCTACGAGCAGTACTTC. Translation: CASSLAPASGYEQYF. V and J are TRBV11-2 and TRBJ2-7; 7 bases align to TRBD2. The CDR3 spans 15 residues. The V and J ends lost 1 base and 3 bases, in that order; junction bases with no gene match: 6. CDR1 SGHAT and CDR2 FQNNGV come from the germline V gene.

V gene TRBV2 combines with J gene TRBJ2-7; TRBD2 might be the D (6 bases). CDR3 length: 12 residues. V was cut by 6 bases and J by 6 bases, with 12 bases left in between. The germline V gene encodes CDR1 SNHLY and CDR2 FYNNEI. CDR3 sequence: CASRRDRSEQYF. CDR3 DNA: TGTGCCAGCAGGCGGGACCGATCCGAGCAGTACTTC.

CDR3 amino acids: CAWSNVGFREQYF. The CDR3, as DNA: TGTGCCTGGAGTAATGTTGGATTTAGGGAGCAGTACTTC. V and J are TRBV30 and TRBJ2-7; D remains unclear. Germline loops: CDR1 GTSNPN, CDR2 SVGIG (reference sequence). Trimming cost V 2 bases and J 7 bases, with 15 bases left between them. This CDR3 is built from 13 residues. The full variable domain, with the rest looked up from reference TRBV30 and TRBJ2-7, is SQTIHQWPATLVQPVGSPLSLECTVEGTSNPNLYWYRQAAGRGLQLLFYSVGIGQISSEVPQNLSASRPQDRQFILSSKKLLLSDSGFYLCAWSNVGFREQYFGPGTRLTVT.

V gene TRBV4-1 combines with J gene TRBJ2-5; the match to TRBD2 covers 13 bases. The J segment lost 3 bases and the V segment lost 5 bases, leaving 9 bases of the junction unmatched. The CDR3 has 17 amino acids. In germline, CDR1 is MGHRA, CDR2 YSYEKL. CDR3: CASSSGVGLAGEETQYF. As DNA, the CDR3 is TGCGCCAGCAGCTCCGGGGTAGGACTAGCGGGAGAAGAGACCCAGTACTTC.

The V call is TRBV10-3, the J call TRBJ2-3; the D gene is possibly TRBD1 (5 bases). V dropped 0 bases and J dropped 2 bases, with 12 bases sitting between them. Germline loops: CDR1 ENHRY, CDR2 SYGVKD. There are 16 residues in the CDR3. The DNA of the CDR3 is TGTGCCATCAGTGAGTCAGGCAGGGCTGACACAGATACGCAGTATTTT. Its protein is CAISESGRADTDTQYF.

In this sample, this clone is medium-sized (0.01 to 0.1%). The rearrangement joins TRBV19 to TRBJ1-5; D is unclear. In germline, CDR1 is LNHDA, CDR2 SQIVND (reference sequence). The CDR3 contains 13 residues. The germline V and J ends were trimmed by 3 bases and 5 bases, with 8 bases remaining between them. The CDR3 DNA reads TGTGCCAGTAGTATTTTCCTCTATCAGCCCCAGCATTTT. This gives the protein CASSIFLYQPQHF.

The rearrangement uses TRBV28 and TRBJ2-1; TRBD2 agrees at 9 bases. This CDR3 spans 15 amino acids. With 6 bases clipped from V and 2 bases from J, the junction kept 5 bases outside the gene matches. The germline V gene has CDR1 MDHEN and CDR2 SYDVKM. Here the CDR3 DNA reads TGTGCCAGCAGGCCCCTAGCGGGAACCTACAATGAGCAGTTCTTC. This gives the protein CASRPLAGTYNEQFF.

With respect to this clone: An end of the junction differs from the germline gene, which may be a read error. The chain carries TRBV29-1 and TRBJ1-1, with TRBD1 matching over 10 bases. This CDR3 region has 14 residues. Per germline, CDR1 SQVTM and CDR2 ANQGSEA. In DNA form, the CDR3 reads TGCAGCGTTAAAGACAGGGGGCGGGGGACTGAAGCTTTCTTT. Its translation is CSVKDRGRGTEAFF.

This CDR3 reads CASSSELQGAETQYF. CDR3 coding DNA: TGTGCCAGCAGCTCCGAACTACAGGGGGCGGAGACCCAGTACTTC. V is TRBV11-2 and J is TRBJ2-5, with 9 positions matching TRBD1. The CDR3 runs to 15 residues. The trim removed 4 bases at V and 5 bases at J, leaving 8 bases unmatched. CDR1 is SGHAT, CDR2 FQNNGV, per germline.

The CDR3 nucleotides are TGTGCCAGCAGCTTAGTTAGGGGTTCGGGCACAGATACGCAGTATTTT. Residues: CASSLVRGSGTDTQYF. This chain joins TRBV7-2 and TRBJ2-3; a weak D match, TRBD1 (5 bases). From germline, CDR1 is SGHTA and CDR2 FQGNSA. Trimming removed 1 base from V and 1 base from J, with 12 bases in between. CDR3 length equals 16 residues.

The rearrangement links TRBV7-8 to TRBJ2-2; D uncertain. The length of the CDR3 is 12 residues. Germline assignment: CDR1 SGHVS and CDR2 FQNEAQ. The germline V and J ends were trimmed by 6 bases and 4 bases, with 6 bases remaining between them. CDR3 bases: TGTGCCAGCAGTCCCCTCACCGGGGAGCTGTTTTTT. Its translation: CASSPLTGELFF.

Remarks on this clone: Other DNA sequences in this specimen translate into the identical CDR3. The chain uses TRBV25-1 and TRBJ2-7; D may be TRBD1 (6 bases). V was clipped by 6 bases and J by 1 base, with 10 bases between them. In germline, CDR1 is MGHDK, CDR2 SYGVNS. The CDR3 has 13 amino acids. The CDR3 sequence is CASRSQGSYEQYF. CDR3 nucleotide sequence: TGTGCCAGCAGATCACAGGGTTCCTACGAGCAGTACTTC.